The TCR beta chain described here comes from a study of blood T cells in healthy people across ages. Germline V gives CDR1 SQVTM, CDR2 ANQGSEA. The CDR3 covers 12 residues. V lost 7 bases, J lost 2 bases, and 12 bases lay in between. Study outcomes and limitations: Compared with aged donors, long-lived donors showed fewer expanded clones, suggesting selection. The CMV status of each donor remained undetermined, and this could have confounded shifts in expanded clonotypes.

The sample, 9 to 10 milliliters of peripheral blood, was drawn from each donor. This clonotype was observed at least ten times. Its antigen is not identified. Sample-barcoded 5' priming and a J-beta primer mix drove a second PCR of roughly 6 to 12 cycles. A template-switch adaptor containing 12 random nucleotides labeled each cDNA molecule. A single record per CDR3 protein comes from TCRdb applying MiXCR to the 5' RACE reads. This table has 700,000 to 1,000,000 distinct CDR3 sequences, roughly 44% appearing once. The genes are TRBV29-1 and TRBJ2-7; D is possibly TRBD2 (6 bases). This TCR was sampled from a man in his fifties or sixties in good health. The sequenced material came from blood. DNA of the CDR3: TGCAGCGGGGGACTGAACGCCTACGAGCAGTACTTC. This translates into CSGGLNAYEQYF.